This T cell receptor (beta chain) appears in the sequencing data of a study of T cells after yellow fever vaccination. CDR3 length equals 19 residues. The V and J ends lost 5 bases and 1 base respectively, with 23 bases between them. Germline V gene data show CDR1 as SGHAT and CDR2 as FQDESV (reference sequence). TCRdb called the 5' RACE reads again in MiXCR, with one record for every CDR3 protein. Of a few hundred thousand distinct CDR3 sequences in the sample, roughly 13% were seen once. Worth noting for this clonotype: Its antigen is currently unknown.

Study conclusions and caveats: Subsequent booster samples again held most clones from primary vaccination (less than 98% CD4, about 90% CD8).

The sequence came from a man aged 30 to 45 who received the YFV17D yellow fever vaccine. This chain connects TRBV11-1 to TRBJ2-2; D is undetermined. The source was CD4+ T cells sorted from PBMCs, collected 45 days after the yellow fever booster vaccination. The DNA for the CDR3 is TGTGCCAGCAGCCGAAAGCTACTCGGCCTCGAAAAGAACACCGGGGAGCTGTTTTTT. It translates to CASSRKLLGLEKNTGELFF.